The present entry profiles one T cell receptor (beta chain) with its context. Its antigen is not known. Each CDR3 protein gets one entry after TCRdb re-called the reads with MiXCR. The profile shows 350,000 to 500,000 distinct CDR3 sequences, approximately 31% of them singletons. These data belong to a study of T cell repertoires in cytomegalovirus infection. In the study overall: Public TCR beta signatures marked donors with CMV infection and the matching HLA.

The CDR3 extends over 15 amino acids. Trimming took 5 bases from V and 6 from J, leaving 19 bases between them. Per germline, CDR1 SGHTA and CDR2 FQGNSA. General observations from the study: In two of eight donors, the top clonotype was HLA-C-restricted CMV-specific.

The sequenced sample consisted of PBMCs. This sequence joins TRBV7-2 and TRBJ1-2, with D tentatively TRBD1 (5 bases). The receptor's source is a human donor in good health (CMV status not recorded). Some clones in this sample may be carry-over from other donors' samples. The CDR3 DNA sequence: TGTGCCAGCAGCCCGGGGACCGAGGGCGCCCATGGCTACACCTTC. Its protein is CASSPGTEGAHGYTF. Using reference TRBV7-2 and TRBJ1-2 for the parts outside the CDR3, the full variable domain is GAGVSQSPSNKVTEKGKDVELRCDPISGHTALYWYRQSLGQGLEFLIYFQGNSAPDKSGLPSDRFSAERTGGSVSTLTIQRTQQEDSAVYLCASSPGTEGAHGYTFGSGTRLTVV.